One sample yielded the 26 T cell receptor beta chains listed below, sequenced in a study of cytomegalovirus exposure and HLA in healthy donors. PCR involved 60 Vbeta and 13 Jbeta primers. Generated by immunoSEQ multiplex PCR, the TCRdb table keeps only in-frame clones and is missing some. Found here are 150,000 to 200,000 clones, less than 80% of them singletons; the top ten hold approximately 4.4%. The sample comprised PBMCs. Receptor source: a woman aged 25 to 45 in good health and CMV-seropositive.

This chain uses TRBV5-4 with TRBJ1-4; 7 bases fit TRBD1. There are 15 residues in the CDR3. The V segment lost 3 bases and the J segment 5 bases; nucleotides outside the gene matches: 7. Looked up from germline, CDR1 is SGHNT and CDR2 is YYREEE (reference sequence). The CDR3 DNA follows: TGTGCCAGCAGCTCCCGGACAGGAGGCAATGAAAAACTGTTTTTT. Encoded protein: CASSSRTGGNEKLFF.

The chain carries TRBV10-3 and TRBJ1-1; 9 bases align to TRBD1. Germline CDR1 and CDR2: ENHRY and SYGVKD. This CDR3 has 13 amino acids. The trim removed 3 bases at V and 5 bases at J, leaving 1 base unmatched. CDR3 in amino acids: CAISEQGATEAFF. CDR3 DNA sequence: TGTGCCATCAGTGAACAGGGGGCGACTGAAGCTTTCTTT.

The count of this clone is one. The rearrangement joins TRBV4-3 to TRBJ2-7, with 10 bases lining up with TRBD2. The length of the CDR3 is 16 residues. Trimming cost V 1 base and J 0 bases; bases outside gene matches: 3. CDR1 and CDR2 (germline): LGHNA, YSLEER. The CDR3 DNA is TGCGCCAGCAGCCAAGGTTTAGCGGGAGGCTCCTACGAGCAGTACTTC. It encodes CASSQGLAGGSYEQYF.

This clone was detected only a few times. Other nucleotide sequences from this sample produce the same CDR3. CDR3 sequence reads: CASSPRQGEAFF. CDR3 coding DNA: TGTGCCAGCTCACCCCGCCAGGGTGAAGCTTTCTTT. J is TRBJ1-1 and V is TRBV18; D might be TRBD1 (5 bases). Trimming pared 3 bases from V and 7 bases from J, leaving 9 bases between. The CDR3 totals 12 residues. Germline CDR1 KGHSH, CDR2 LQKENI.

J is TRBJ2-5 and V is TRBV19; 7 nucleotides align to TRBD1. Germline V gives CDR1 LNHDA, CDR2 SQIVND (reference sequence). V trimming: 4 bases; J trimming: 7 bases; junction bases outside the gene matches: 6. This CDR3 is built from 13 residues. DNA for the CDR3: TGTGCCAGTAGTACTACAGGGGCTGGGACCCAGTACTTC. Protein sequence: CASSTTGAGTQYF.

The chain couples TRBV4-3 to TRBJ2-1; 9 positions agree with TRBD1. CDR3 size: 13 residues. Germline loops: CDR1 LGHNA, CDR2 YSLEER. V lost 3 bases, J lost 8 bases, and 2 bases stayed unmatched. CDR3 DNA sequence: TGCGCCAGCAGCCATACAGGGGGCTATGAGCAGTTCTTC. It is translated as CASSHTGGYEQFF.

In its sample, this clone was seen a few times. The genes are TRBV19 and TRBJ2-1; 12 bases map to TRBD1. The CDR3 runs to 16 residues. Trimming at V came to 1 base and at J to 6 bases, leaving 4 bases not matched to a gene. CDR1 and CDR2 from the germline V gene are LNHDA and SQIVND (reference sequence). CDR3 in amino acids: CASSIGGQGAINEQFF. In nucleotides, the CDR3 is TGTGCCAGTAGTATAGGGGGACAGGGGGCGATCAATGAGCAGTTCTTC. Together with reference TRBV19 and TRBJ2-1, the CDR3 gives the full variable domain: DGGITQSPKYLFRKEGQNVTLSCEQNLNHDAMYWYRQDPGQGLRLIYYSQIVNDFQKGDIAEGYSVSREKKESFPLTVTSAQKNPTAFYLCASSIGGQGAINEQFFGPGTRLTVL.

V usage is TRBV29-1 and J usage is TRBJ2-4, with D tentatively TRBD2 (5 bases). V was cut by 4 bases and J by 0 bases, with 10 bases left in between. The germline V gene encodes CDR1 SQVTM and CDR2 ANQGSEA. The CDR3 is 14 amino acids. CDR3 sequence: CSVGESLAKNIQYF. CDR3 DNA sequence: TGCAGCGTTGGGGAGTCACTAGCCAAAAACATTCAGTACTTC.

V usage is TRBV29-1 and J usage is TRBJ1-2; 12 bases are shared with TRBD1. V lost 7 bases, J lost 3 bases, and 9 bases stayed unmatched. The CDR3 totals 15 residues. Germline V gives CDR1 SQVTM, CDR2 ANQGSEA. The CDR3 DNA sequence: TGCAGCGCATCCGGGACAGGGGGCGCCGACTATGGCTACACCTTC. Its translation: CSASGTGGADYGYTF.

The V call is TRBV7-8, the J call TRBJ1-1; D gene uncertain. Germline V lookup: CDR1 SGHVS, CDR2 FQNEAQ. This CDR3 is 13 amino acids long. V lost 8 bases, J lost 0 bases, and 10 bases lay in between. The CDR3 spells CASVGRMNTEAFF. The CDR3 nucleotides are TGTGCCAGCGTAGGGAGAATGAACACTGAAGCTTTCTTT.

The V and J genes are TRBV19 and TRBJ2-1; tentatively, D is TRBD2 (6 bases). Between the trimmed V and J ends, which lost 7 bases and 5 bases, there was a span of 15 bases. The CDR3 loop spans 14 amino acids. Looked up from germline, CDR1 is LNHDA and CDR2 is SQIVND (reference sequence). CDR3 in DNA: TGTGCCAGTACGGGACTCGCGGGTCACAATGAGCAGTTCTTC. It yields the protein CASTGLAGHNEQFF.

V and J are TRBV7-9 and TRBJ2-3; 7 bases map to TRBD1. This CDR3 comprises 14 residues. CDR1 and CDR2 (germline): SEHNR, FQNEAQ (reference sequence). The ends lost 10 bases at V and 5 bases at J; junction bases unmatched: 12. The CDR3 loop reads CATEEGGRQDTQYF. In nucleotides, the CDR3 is TGTGCCACGGAAGAAGGGGGCCGGCAAGATACGCAGTATTTT. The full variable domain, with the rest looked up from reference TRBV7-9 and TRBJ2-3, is DTGVSQNPRHKITKRGQNVTFRCDPISEHNRLYWYRQTLGQGPEFLTYFQNEAQLEKSRLLSDRFSAERPKGSFSTLEIQRTEQGDSAMYLCATEEGGRQDTQYFGPGTRLTVL.

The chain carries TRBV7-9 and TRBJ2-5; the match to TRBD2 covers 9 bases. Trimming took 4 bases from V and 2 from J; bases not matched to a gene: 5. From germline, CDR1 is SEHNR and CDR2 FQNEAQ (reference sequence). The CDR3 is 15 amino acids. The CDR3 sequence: CASSWGGRAQETQYF. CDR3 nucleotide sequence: TGTGCCAGCAGCTGGGGCGGGAGGGCTCAAGAGACCCAGTACTTC.

The CDR3: CASSLTIRFEKAFF. The CDR3, as DNA: TGTGCCAGCAGTTTAACAATTCGTTTTGAAAAAGCTTTCTTT. The chain carries TRBV27 and TRBJ1-1; unclear D gene. CDR1 and CDR2 from the germline V gene are MNHEY and SMNVEV (reference sequence). The CDR3 totals 14 residues. Trimming took off 2 bases at V and 9 bases at J, with 16 bases between the two ends.

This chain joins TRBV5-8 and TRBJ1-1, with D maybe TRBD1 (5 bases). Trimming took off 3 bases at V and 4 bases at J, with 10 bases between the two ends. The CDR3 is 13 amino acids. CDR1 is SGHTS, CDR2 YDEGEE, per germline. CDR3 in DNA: TGTGCCAGCAGCTCTACAGGCCTCACTGAAGCTTTCTTT. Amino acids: CASSSTGLTEAFF.

The CDR3 sequence: CASSLTLAGGPNIQYF. As DNA, the CDR3 is TGTGCCAGCAGCTTAACCTTAGCGGGGGGGCCGAACATTCAGTACTTC. The V call is TRBV7-2, the J call TRBJ2-4; 11 bases are a match to TRBD2. The CDR3 runs 16 residues. In germline, CDR1 is SGHTA, CDR2 FQGNSA. Trimming took 2 bases from V and 7 from J; bases not matched to a gene: 7. Variable domain in full (rest from reference TRBV7-2 and TRBJ2-4): GAGVSQSPSNKVTEKGKDVELRCDPISGHTALYWYRQSLGQGLEFLIYFQGNSAPDKSGLPSDRFSAERTGGSVSTLTIQRTQQEDSAVYLCASSLTLAGGPNIQYFGAGTRLSVL.

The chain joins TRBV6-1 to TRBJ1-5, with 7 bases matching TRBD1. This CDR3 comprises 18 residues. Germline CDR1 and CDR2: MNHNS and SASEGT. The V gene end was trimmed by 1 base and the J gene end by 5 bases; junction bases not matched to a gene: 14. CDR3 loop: CASSEEAHQGGSYQPQHF. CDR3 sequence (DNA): TGTGCCAGCAGTGAAGAGGCACATCAGGGGGGCTCTTATCAGCCCCAGCATTTT.

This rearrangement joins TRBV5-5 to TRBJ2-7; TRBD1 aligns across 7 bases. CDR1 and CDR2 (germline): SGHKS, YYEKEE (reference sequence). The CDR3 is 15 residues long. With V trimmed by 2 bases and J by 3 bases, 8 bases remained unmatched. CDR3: CASSFSWQGVYEQYF. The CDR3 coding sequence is TGTGCCAGCAGCTTTTCTTGGCAGGGGGTCTACGAGCAGTACTTC.

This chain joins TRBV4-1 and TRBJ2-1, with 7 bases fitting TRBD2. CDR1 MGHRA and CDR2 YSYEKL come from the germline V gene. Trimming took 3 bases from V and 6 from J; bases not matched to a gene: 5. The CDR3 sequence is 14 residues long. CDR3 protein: CASSQGGDLNEQFF. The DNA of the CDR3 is TGCGCCAGCAGCCAGGGGGGGGACCTCAATGAGCAGTTCTTC.

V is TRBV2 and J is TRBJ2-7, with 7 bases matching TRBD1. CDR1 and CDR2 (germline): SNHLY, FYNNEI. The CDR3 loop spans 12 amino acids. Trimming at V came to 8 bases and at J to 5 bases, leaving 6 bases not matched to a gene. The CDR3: CASLGQPNEQYF. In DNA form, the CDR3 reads TGTGCCAGCCTGGGACAGCCAAACGAGCAGTACTTC.

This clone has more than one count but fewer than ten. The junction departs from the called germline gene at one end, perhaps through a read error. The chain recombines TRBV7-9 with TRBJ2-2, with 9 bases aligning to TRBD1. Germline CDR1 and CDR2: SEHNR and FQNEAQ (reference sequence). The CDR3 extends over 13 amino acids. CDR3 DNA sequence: TGTTCCAGCAGCTTAGAACAGGGGGCCAAGCTGTTTTTT. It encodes CSSSLEQGAKLFF. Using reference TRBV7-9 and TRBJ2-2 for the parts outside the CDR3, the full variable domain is DTGVSQNPRHKITKRGQNVTFRCDPISEHNRLYWYRQTLGQGPEFLTYFQNEAQLEKSRLLSDRFSAERPKGSFSTLEIQRTEQGDSAMYLCSSSLEQGAKLFFGEGSRLTVL.

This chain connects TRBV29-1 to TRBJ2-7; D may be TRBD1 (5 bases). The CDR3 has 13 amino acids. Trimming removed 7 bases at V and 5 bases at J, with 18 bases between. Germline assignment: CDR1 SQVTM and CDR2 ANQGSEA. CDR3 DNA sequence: TGCAGCGCAAATTCCGGGCAACAGGACGAGCAGTACTTC. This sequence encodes CSANSGQQDEQYF.

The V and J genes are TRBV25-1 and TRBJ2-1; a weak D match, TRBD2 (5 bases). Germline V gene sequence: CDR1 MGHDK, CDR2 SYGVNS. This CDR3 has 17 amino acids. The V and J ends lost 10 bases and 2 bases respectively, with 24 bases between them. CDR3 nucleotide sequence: TGTGCCACCGAGGGTAAATCTAGGTTTAGAACCTACAATGAGCAGTTCTTC. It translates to CATEGKSRFRTYNEQFF.

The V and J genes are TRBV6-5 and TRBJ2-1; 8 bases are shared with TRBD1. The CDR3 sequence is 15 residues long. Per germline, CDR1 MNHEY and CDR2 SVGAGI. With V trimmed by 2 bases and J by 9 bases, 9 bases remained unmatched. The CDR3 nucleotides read TGTGCCAGCAGTTACGAACGGACAGGGAGGATTGAGCAGTTCTTC. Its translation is CASSYERTGRIEQFF.

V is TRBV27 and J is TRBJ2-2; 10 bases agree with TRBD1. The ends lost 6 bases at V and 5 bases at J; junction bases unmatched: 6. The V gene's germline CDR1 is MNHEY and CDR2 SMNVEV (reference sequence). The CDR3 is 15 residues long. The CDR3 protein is CASRSGQGWTGELFF. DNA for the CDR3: TGTGCCAGCAGATCGGGACAGGGGTGGACCGGGGAGCTGTTTTTT.

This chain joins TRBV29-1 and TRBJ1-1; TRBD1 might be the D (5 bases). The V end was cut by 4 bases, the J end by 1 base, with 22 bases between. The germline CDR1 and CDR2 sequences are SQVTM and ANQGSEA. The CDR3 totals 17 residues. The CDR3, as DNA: TGCAGCGTTGCGACTTTCATCGGACACCCGAAGAACACTGAAGCTTTCTTT. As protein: CSVATFIGHPKNTEAFF.